Sequencing of this T cell receptor beta chain was carried out in a study of OX40 agonist ivuxolimab in advanced cancers. Study at large: Having had anti-PD-1, anti-PD-L1 or anti-CTLA-4 therapy before was allowed, and over 35% had some.

This table comes from immunoSEQ multiplex PCR, and its TCRdb copy is limited to in-frame clones, with some not included. The sample shows roughly 66,000 clones, about 85% of them seen only once. Germline CDR1 LNHDA, CDR2 SQIVND (reference sequence). The ends lost 5 bases at V and 0 bases at J; junction bases unmatched: 6. This CDR3 has 15 amino acids. The TCR was taken from an adult with an advanced solid tumor such as melanoma, head and neck, liver or kidney cancer. The source was CD4+ or CD8+ T cells sorted from blood, collected in a trial of the OX40 agonist ivuxolimab. The chain has TRBV19 and TRBJ2-7, with TRBD2 matching 8 bases. CDR3 sequence reads: CASSLVLAASYEQYF. CDR3 DNA sequence: TGTGCCAGTAGTCTGGTACTAGCGGCCTCCTACGAGCAGTACTTC.